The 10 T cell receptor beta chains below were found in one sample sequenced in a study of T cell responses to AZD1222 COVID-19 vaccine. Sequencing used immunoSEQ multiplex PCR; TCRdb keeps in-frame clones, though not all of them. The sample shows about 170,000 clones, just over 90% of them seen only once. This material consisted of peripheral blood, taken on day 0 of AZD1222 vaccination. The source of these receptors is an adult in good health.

CDR3 DNA sequence: TGTGCCAGTAGTAAGAGGGCGGACTCCTACGAGCAGTACTTC. The encoded protein is CASSKRADSYEQYF. The chain couples TRBV19 to TRBJ2-7; tentative D call: TRBD2 (5 bases). The V gene's germline CDR1 is LNHDA and CDR2 SQIVND (reference sequence). The length of the CDR3 is 14 residues. The V end lost 4 bases, the J end lost 0 bases, and 10 bases lay between the germline ends. Variable domain in full (rest from reference TRBV19 and TRBJ2-7): DGGITQSPKYLFRKEGQNVTLSCEQNLNHDAMYWYRQDPGQGLRLIYYSQIVNDFQKGDIAEGYSVSREKKESFPLTVTSAQKNPTAFYLCASSKRADSYEQYFGPGTRLTVT.

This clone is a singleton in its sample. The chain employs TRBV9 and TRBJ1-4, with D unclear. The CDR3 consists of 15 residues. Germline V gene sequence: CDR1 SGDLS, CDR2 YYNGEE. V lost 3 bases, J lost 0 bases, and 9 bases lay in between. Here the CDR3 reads CASSASTTTNEKLFF. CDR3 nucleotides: TGTGCCAGCAGCGCCTCGACAACAACTAATGAAAAACTGTTTTTT.

The CDR3 region has the DNA TGTGCCAGCAGCGTCTCCGGGACAGGGGGCCGCGAGCAGTACTTC. This codes for CASSVSGTGGREQYF. This rearrangement joins TRBV9 to TRBJ2-7; 12 bases match TRBD1. The CDR3 covers 15 residues. CDR1 and CDR2 from the germline V gene are SGDLS and YYNGEE. J was trimmed by 6 bases and V by 2 bases; bases with no gene match: 6.

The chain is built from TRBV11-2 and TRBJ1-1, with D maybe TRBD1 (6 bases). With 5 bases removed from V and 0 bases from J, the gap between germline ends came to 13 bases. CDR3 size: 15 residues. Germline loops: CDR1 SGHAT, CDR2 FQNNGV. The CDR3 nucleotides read TGTGCCAGCAGCGCCTCCACAGGGATGAACACTGAAGCTTTCTTT. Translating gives CASSASTGMNTEAFF. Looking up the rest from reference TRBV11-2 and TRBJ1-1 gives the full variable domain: EAGVAQSPRYKIIEKRQSVAFWCNPISGHATLYWYQQILGQGPKLLIQFQNNGVVDDSQLPKDRFSAERLKGVDSTLKIQPAKLEDSAVYLCASSASTGMNTEAFFGQGTRLTVV.

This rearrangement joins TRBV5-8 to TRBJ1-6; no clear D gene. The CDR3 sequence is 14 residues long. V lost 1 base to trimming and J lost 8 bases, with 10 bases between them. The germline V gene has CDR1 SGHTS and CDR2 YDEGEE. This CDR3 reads CASSLPGSYSPLHF. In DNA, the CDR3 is TGTGCCAGCAGCTTGCCAGGCAGTTATTCACCCCTCCACTTT.

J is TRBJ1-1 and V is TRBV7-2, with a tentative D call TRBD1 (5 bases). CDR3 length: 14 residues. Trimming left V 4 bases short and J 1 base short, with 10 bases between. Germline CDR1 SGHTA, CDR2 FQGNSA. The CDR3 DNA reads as TGTGCCAGCAGCTCCCGAGACAGGAACACTGAAGCTTTCTTT. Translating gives CASSSRDRNTEAFF. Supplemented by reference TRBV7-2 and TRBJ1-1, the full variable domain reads GAGVSQSPSNKVTEKGKDVELRCDPISGHTALYWYRQSLGQGLEFLIYFQGNSAPDKSGLPSDRFSAERTGGSVSTLTIQRTQQEDSAVYLCASSSRDRNTEAFFGQGTRLTVV.

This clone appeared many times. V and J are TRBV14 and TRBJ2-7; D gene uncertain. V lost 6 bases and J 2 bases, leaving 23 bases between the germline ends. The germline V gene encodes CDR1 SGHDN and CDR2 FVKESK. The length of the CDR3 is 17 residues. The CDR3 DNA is TGTGCCAGCAGTCCACGGAGAGACGGTCCAATCACCTACGAGCAGTACTTC. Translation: CASSPRRDGPITYEQYF.

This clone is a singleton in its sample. Here the CDR3 DNA reads TGTGCCAGCAGCCCCGACCCTGGACAGAGCTATGGCTACACCTTC. It codes for CASSPDPGQSYGYTF. The chain links TRBV9 to TRBJ1-2; maybe TRBD1 (6 bases). This CDR3 comprises 15 residues. With 4 bases removed from V and 4 bases from J, the gap between germline ends came to 17 bases. Germline V gene lookup returns CDR1 SGDLS and CDR2 YYNGEE.

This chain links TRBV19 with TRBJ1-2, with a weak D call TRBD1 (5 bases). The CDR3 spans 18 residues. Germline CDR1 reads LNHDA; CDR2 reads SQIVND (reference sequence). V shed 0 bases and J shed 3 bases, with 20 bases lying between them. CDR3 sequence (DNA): TGTGCCAGTAGTATAGAAGGGCTGGATCCCCTGGGGGACTATGGCTACACCTTC. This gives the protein CASSIEGLDPLGDYGYTF.

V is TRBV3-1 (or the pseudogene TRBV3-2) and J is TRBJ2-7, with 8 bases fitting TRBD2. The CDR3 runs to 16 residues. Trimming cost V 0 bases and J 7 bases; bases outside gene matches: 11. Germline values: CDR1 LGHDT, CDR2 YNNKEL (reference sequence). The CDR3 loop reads CASSQDGGGGPEEQYF. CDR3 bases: TGTGCCAGCAGCCAAGATGGTGGCGGGGGGCCGGAGGAGCAGTACTTC.